The 3 T cell receptor beta chains presented below share a single source sample, sequenced in a study of neurological immune-mediated disorders. TCRdb fed the 5' RACE reads into MiXCR, producing one record per CDR3 protein. The sample gives approximately 50,000 distinct CDR3 sequences, 9% to 12% of which show up once; approximately 5% is in the top ten. The sequenced material came from PBMCs. The receptors derive from a man aged 65 to 79 with HTLV-1-associated myelopathy (HAM/TSP).

At least ten counts were recorded for this clonotype. The CDR3 loop reads CASSTPGLAAYEQYF. In DNA, the CDR3 is TGCGCCAGCAGCACCCCGGGACTAGCGGCCTACGAGCAGTACTTC. The chain links TRBV5-1 to TRBJ2-7, with TRBD2 matching 11 bases. The germline gives CDR1 SGHRS, CDR2 YFSETQ. CDR3 length: 15 amino acids. With V trimmed by 4 bases and J by 2 bases, 5 bases remained unmatched.

This clonotype has ten or more counts. The rearrangement links TRBV5-6 to TRBJ1-4; tentative D call: TRBD1 (5 bases). V was shortened by 3 bases and J by 15 bases, with 18 bases between the two germline ends. The CDR3 spans 13 residues. The germline V gene has CDR1 SGHDT and CDR2 YYEEEE. The CDR3 nucleotides read TGTGCCAGCAGCTATGGGACTCTTGAAAAGTTGTTTTTT. This sequence encodes CASSYGTLEKLFF.

This clonotype was found a few times. The gene calls are TRBV7-2 and TRBJ1-1; TRBD1 matches at 7 bases. Germline CDR1 SGHTA, CDR2 FQGNSA. This CDR3 region has 14 residues. V shed 2 bases and J 1 base; nucleotides not matched to a gene: 1. CDR3 residues: CASSLNRGNTEAFF. In DNA, the CDR3 is TGTGCCAGCAGCTTAAACAGGGGGAACACTGAAGCTTTCTTT.